These 30 T cell receptor beta chains were all obtained from the same sample, sequenced in a study of blood T cell repertoires in COVID-19. The repertoire was sequenced with immunoSEQ multiplex PCR; TCRdb's copy has only in-frame clones and lacks some. The data show under 85,000 clones, around 88% seen once. Source material: peripheral blood. These receptors were collected from an elderly man with active or convalescent COVID-19.

This clone was counted only a few times. The rearrangement uses TRBV3-1 (or the pseudogene TRBV3-2) and TRBJ2-2; D uncertain. Germline CDR1 reads LGHDT; CDR2 reads YNNKEL (reference sequence). CDR3 length: 14 residues. V lost 3 bases, J lost 5 bases, and 10 bases lay in between. The CDR3 coding sequence is TGTGCCAGCAGCCAGGCCCCGCAGACCGGGGAGCTGTTTTTT. Translating it yields CASSQAPQTGELFF.

The V gene is TRBV29-1, the J gene TRBJ2-1; D might be TRBD2 (6 bases). CDR3 length equals 13 residues. CDR1 is SQVTM and CDR2 is ANQGSEA in the germline V gene. V was cut by 6 bases and J by 9 bases, with 18 bases left in between. The CDR3 DNA is TGCAGCGTCCTCCCCCTGACTAGGGGTGAGCAGTTCTTC. Protein: CSVLPLTRGEQFF.

The chain is built from TRBV10-3 and TRBJ2-2; tentative D call: TRBD1 (6 bases). The germline V and J ends were trimmed by 0 bases and 5 bases, with 10 bases remaining between them. The CDR3 totals 15 residues. Per the germline V gene, CDR1 is ENHRY and CDR2 is SYGVKD. The CDR3 sequence: CAISESRTETGELFF. CDR3 nucleotides: TGTGCCATCAGTGAGTCAAGGACAGAAACCGGGGAGCTGTTTTTT.

The chain combines TRBV30 with TRBJ2-5; 8 bases line up with TRBD1. Trimming removed 2 bases from V and 4 bases from J; junction bases left unmatched: 6. In germline, CDR1 is GTSNPN, CDR2 SVGIG (reference sequence). The length of the CDR3 is 14 residues. This chain's CDR3 is CAWSTGGLGETQYF. DNA for the CDR3: TGTGCCTGGAGTACAGGGGGTCTAGGAGAGACCCAGTACTTC.

The rearrangement uses TRBV19 and TRBJ2-7; 9 positions agree with TRBD1. The V and J ends lost 7 bases and 2 bases, in that order; junction bases with no gene match: 6. CDR3 length: 14 residues. CDR1 is LNHDA and CDR2 is SQIVND in the germline V gene (reference sequence). CDR3 in amino acids: CASKEDRGPYEQYF. The CDR3 nucleotides read TGTGCCAGTAAGGAGGACAGGGGCCCCTACGAGCAGTACTTC.

The chain carries TRBV21-1 and TRBJ2-7; the DNA was not compared with TRBD2, the D call given in the table. TRBV21-1 is an annotated pseudogene. CDR3 length: 13 amino acids. In DNA form, the CDR3 reads TGTGCCAGCAGCAATCTAGCAAGTTACGAGCAGTACTTC. It is translated as CASSNLASYEQYF.

The genes are TRBV18 and TRBJ2-7, with 12 positions matching TRBD1. In germline, CDR1 is KGHSH, CDR2 LQKENI. The CDR3 has 15 residues. V lost 5 bases, J lost 4 bases, and 6 bases stayed unmatched. CDR3 sequence: CASSKQGQGAYEQYF. DNA of the CDR3: TGTGCCAGCTCAAAACAGGGACAGGGGGCGTACGAGCAGTACTTC. Drawing the rest from reference TRBV18 and TRBJ2-7, the complete variable domain is NAGVMQNPRHLVRRRGQEARLRCSPMKGHSHVYWYRQLPEEGLKFMVYLQKENIIDESGMPKERFSAEFPKEGPSILRIQQVVRGDSAAYFCASSKQGQGAYEQYFGPGTRLTVT.

V gene TRBV5-1 combines with J gene TRBJ1-4; the match to TRBD1 covers 8 bases. Germline V gene lookup returns CDR1 SGHRS and CDR2 YFSETQ. V shed 2 bases, J shed 5 bases, and the junction held 2 bases outside the gene matches. The CDR3 totals 14 residues. As DNA, the CDR3 is TGCGCCAGCAGCTTTCAGGGGGCGAATGAAAAACTGTTTTTT. Protein: CASSFQGANEKLFF.

The chain is built from TRBV28 and TRBJ2-7; tentative D call: TRBD2 (5 bases). Trimming left V 2 bases short and J 3 bases short, with 11 bases between. CDR3 length equals 14 residues. Germline assignment: CDR1 MDHEN and CDR2 SYDVKM. The chain's CDR3 is CASSLRLAGYEQYF. CDR3 sequence (DNA): TGTGCCAGCAGTTTAAGGCTAGCTGGCTACGAGCAGTACTTC.

The chain has TRBV21-1 and TRBJ2-5; the listed D gene, TRBD1, was not tested against the DNA. TRBV21-1 is a pseudogene. The CDR3 is made up of 13 amino acids. The CDR3 DNA sequence: TGTGCCAGCAGTTCCGACACTCAAGAGACCCAGTACTTC. Its protein is CASSSDTQETQYF.

Here the CDR3 DNA reads TGTGCCAGCAGTTTATATAGGGGACAGGACTATGGCTACACCTTC. It codes for CASSLYRGQDYGYTF. The chain is built from TRBV28 and TRBJ1-2; TRBD1 matches at 8 bases. Germline lookup yields CDR1 MDHEN and CDR2 SYDVKM. With 1 base clipped from V and 3 bases from J, the junction kept 4 bases outside the gene matches. This CDR3 comprises 15 residues.

The chain is built from TRBV3-1 (or the pseudogene TRBV3-2) and TRBJ2-3; 7 bases map to TRBD2. The trim removed 3 bases at V and 3 bases at J, leaving 6 bases unmatched. Germline V gives CDR1 LGHDT, CDR2 YNNKEL (reference sequence). The CDR3 contains 15 residues. The CDR3 DNA sequence: TGTGCCAGCAGCCAGAGGAGCGGGAATACAGATACGCAGTATTTT. Translation: CASSQRSGNTDTQYF.

The chain joins TRBV7-9 to TRBJ2-7; tentative D call: TRBD1 (6 bases). The CDR3 runs 15 residues. V lost 5 bases and J 0 bases, leaving 14 bases between the germline ends. Germline assignment: CDR1 SEHNR and CDR2 FQNEAQ (reference sequence). CDR3 coding DNA: TGTGCCAGCAGCCACGGGACAAAGAGCTCCTACGAGCAGTACTTC. Translating it yields CASSHGTKSSYEQYF.

This clone came up a few times. Its ends do not fully match the called genes, so a read error is possible. This chain links TRBV5-1 with TRBJ2-7, with D tentatively TRBD1 (6 bases). Germline assignment: CDR1 SGHRS and CDR2 YFSETQ. The CDR3 runs 12 residues. CDR3 in amino acids: CASSLAEGERYF. As DNA, the CDR3 is TGCGCCAGCAGCTTGGCCGAGGGGGAGCGGTACTTC.

This chain joins TRBV21-1 and TRBJ1-5; the table gives TRBD1 as D, unverified against the DNA. TRBV21-1 is marked as a pseudogene. The CDR3 has 13 residues. The CDR3 DNA follows: TGTGCCAGCAGCAAAGACAGCTTCGGGCCCCAGCATTTT. Translating gives CASSKDSFGPQHF.

V is TRBV28 and J is TRBJ2-5; 15 nucleotides align to TRBD2. Germline V lookup: CDR1 MDHEN, CDR2 SYDVKM. The CDR3 contains 17 residues. V shed 6 bases, J shed 4 bases, and the junction held 9 bases outside the gene matches. The chain's CDR3 is CASSTNGLAGGGETQYF. CDR3 coding DNA: TGTGCCAGCAGCACCAACGGACTAGCGGGAGGGGGAGAGACCCAGTACTTC.

The V and J genes are TRBV5-5 and TRBJ1-5, with D unclear. V dropped 2 bases and J dropped 6 bases, with 27 bases sitting between them. Germline assignment: CDR1 SGHKS and CDR2 YYEKEE (reference sequence). This CDR3 spans 19 amino acids. The CDR3: CASSFAPGRGLSRSQPQHF. The DNA for the CDR3 is TGTGCCAGCAGCTTTGCGCCCGGGCGGGGATTGAGCCGGTCTCAGCCCCAGCATTTT.

The rearrangement joins TRBV19 to TRBJ1-5; 9 nucleotides agree with TRBD1. The junction had 7 bases not matched to a gene; V was cut back by 5 bases and J by 2 bases. From germline, CDR1 is LNHDA and CDR2 SQIVND (reference sequence). This CDR3 region has 16 residues. This CDR3 is CASSSQGAIGNQPQHF. The DNA of the CDR3 is TGTGCCAGTAGTTCACAGGGGGCGATTGGCAATCAGCCCCAGCATTTT.

The chain uses TRBV4-2 and TRBJ2-3, with D possibly TRBD1 on 5 matching bases. The CDR3 is made up of 17 amino acids. Germline V gene lookup returns CDR1 LGHNA and CDR2 YNFKEQ. The V end lost 1 base, the J end lost 2 bases, and 16 bases lay between the germline ends. CDR3 residues: CASSQGWQGSNTDTQYF. Here the CDR3 DNA reads TGTGCCAGCAGCCAAGGTTGGCAGGGATCTAACACAGATACGCAGTATTTT.

The chain recombines TRBV3-1 (or the pseudogene TRBV3-2) with TRBJ2-5; 9 nucleotides match TRBD2. The V segment lost 4 bases and the J segment 2 bases; nucleotides outside the gene matches: 11. The CDR3 extends over 17 amino acids. Germline CDR1 reads LGHDT; CDR2 reads YNNKEL (reference sequence). CDR3 sequence reads: CASSPRGREGIQETQYF. Here the CDR3 DNA reads TGTGCCAGCAGCCCCCGGGGGCGGGAGGGCATACAAGAGACCCAGTACTTC.

This clone appeared a single time. The chain links TRBV2 to TRBJ2-2; 7 bases are a match to TRBD1. CDR3 length: 15 residues. V lost 6 bases to trimming and J lost 5 bases; unmatched junction nucleotides: 9. Germline CDR1 SNHLY, CDR2 FYNNEI. The CDR3 sequence is CASRSGTVVTGELFF. The CDR3 nucleotides read TGTGCCAGCAGATCCGGGACAGTCGTGACCGGGGAGCTGTTTTTT. The entire variable domain, with the rest obtained from reference TRBV2 and TRBJ2-2, is as follows: EPEVTQTPSHQVTQMGQEVILRCVPISNHLYFYWYRQILGQKVEFLVSFYNNEISEKSEIFDDQFSVERPDGSNFTLKIRSTKLEDSAMYFCASRSGTVVTGELFFGEGSRLTVL.

CDR3 nucleotide sequence: TGTGCCAGCAGTCCATCCCTCCAGGGTACTGAAGCTTTCTTT. Its protein product is CASSPSLQGTEAFF. The gene calls are TRBV28 and TRBJ1-1; a weak D match, TRBD1 (5 bases). The CDR3 consists of 14 residues. Germline lookup yields CDR1 MDHEN and CDR2 SYDVKM. Trimming left V 5 bases short and J 5 bases short, with 15 bases between.

This CDR3 is CASSTRQARNTEAFF. Written as DNA, the CDR3 is TGTGCCAGTAGTACCCGACAGGCGCGGAACACTGAAGCTTTCTTT. This rearrangement joins TRBV19 to TRBJ1-1, with D possibly TRBD1 on 6 matching bases. CDR1 LNHDA and CDR2 SQIVND come from the germline V gene (reference sequence). The CDR3 runs 15 residues. V was shortened by 4 bases and J by 1 base, with 13 bases between the two germline ends.

In its sample, this clone was seen a few times. The chain uses TRBV11-1 and TRBJ2-2, with D unresolved. In germline, CDR1 is SGHAT, CDR2 FQDESV (reference sequence). There are 15 residues in the CDR3. V shed 1 base and J shed 4 bases, with 10 bases lying between them. The CDR3 spells CASSLDFRSTGELFF. DNA for the CDR3: TGTGCCAGCAGCTTAGACTTTCGGAGCACCGGGGAGCTGTTTTTT.

The chain joins TRBV5-8 to TRBJ1-4; D gene uncertain. Trimming left V 2 bases short and J 10 bases short, with 6 bases between. The CDR3 is made up of 11 amino acids. In germline, CDR1 is SGHTS, CDR2 YDEGEE. The CDR3 DNA sequence: TGTGCCAGCAGCTTCACGGTAAAACTGTTTTTT. Amino acids: CASSFTVKLFF.

The chain is built from TRBV6-5 and TRBJ1-2; 8 bases fit TRBD1. V dropped 6 bases and J dropped 2; count of bases not matched to a gene: 5. This CDR3 region has 14 residues. The V gene's germline CDR1 is MNHEY and CDR2 SVGAGI. The CDR3 protein is CASRLDRENYGYTF. The CDR3 DNA reads as TGTGCCAGCAGGTTGGACAGGGAGAACTATGGCTACACCTTC.

The V and J genes are TRBV7-3 and TRBJ2-3; D perhaps matches TRBD2 (7 bases). The length of the CDR3 is 14 residues. Looked up from germline, CDR1 is SGHTA and CDR2 is FQGTGA. Between the trimmed V and J ends, which lost 5 bases and 5 bases, there was a span of 14 bases. CDR3 residues: CASSARGRQDTQYF. DNA of the CDR3: TGTGCCAGCAGCGCGCGGGGGCGCCAAGATACGCAGTATTTT.

The chain has TRBV27 and TRBJ1-2; 7 nucleotides match TRBD1. V gave up 6 bases and J gave up 1 base; unmatched junction bases: 8. Germline V CDR1 and CDR2: MNHEY, SMNVEV (reference sequence). The CDR3 length is 15 residues. CDR3 in DNA: TGTGCCAGCAGAAAACGAACAGGGGATAACTATGGCTACACCTTC. It codes for CASRKRTGDNYGYTF.

V is TRBV2 and J is TRBJ1-1, with D maybe TRBD1 (6 bases). The V gene's germline CDR1 is SNHLY and CDR2 FYNNEI. There are 13 residues in the CDR3. V was shortened by 6 bases and J by 4 bases, with 12 bases between the two germline ends. The CDR3 here is CASRATGFTEAFF. The CDR3 DNA sequence: TGTGCCAGCAGGGCTACAGGGTTCACTGAAGCTTTCTTT.

The V call is TRBV5-5, the J call TRBJ2-3; D uncertain. Per the germline V gene, CDR1 is SGHKS and CDR2 is YYEKEE (reference sequence). There are 14 residues in the CDR3. The V end lost 0 bases, the J end lost 0 bases, and 5 bases lay between the germline ends. The CDR3 region is CASSLAISTDTQYF. DNA for the CDR3: TGTGCCAGCAGCTTGGCCATCAGCACAGATACGCAGTATTTT.